The rows below give T cell receptor beta chains drawn from one sample of a study of control samples from healthy donors and cancer patients. TCRdb keeps only in-frame clones here, not all; method: immunoSEQ multiplex PCR. Counted here are some 410,000 clones, 80% to 95% occurring once; the ten biggest clones make up over 5.5%. The sample comprised PBMCs. Every receptor here comes from a man between 40 and 49 years old with head and neck cancer. Each CDR3 is given with its conserved first and last residue. Fields, in order: J gene, D gene, clone size, V gene, CDR3 protein, CDR3 DNA. The D gene is left open where the match is weak. Clone size is shown for a subset of rows, as once, few, many or a class of expanded clone.

j_gene: TRBJ1-2; d_gene: -; abundance: -; v_gene: TRBV19; CDR3aa: CASTRLGVNYGYTF; CDR3nt: TGTGCCAGTACCCGTTTAGGGGTTAACTATGGCTACACCTTC
j_gene: TRBJ1-2; d_gene: -; abundance: -; v_gene: TRBV19; CDR3aa: CASSIVPTGSYGYTF; CDR3nt: TGTGCCAGTAGTATTGTTCCGACAGGCTCCTATGGCTACACCTTC
j_gene: TRBJ2-2; d_gene: -; abundance: -; v_gene: TRBV7-2; CDR3aa: CASRPPTRPGELFF; CDR3nt: TGTGCCAGCAGACCCCCGACGAGACCCGGGGAGCTGTTTTTT
j_gene: TRBJ1-1; d_gene: TRBD1; abundance: -; v_gene: TRBV5-1; CDR3aa: CASSLSGTAPYTEAFF; CDR3nt: TGCGCCAGCAGCCTTTCAGGGACAGCACCTTACACTGAAGCTTTCTTT
j_gene: TRBJ2-2; d_gene: -; abundance: few; v_gene: TRBV28; CDR3aa: CASTGRNTGELFF; CDR3nt: TGTGCCAGCACGGGGAGAAACACCGGGGAGCTGTTTTTT
j_gene: TRBJ1-1; d_gene: -; abundance: -; v_gene: TRBV27; CDR3aa: CASSLMGGIPEAFF; CDR3nt: TGTGCCAGCAGTTTAATGGGCGGCATACCTGAAGCTTTCTTT
j_gene: TRBJ1-5; d_gene: -; abundance: -; v_gene: TRBV19; CDR3aa: CASSIVDQPQHF; CDR3nt: TGTGCCAGTAGTATCGTGGATCAGCCCCAGCATTTT
j_gene: TRBJ2-5; d_gene: -; abundance: -; v_gene: TRBV5-5; CDR3aa: CASSLSPGRRETQYF; CDR3nt: TGTGCCAGCAGCTTGTCGCCGGGGCGCAGGGAGACCCAGTACTTC
j_gene: TRBJ1-3; d_gene: -; abundance: -; v_gene: TRBV5-4; CDR3aa: CASSLKGGSGNTIYF; CDR3nt: TGTGCCAGCAGCTTGAAGGGGGGCTCTGGAAACACCATATATTTT
j_gene: TRBJ2-3; d_gene: -; abundance: -; v_gene: TRBV19; CDR3aa: CASSIGGIADTQYF; CDR3nt: TGTGCCAGTAGTATAGGGGGGATTGCAGATACGCAGTATTTT
j_gene: TRBJ2-5; d_gene: -; abundance: -; v_gene: TRBV2; CDR3aa: CASAARVGETQYF; CDR3nt: TGTGCCAGCGCCGCTCGGGTGGGAGAGACCCAGTACTTC
j_gene: TRBJ2-3; d_gene: -; abundance: -; v_gene: TRBV6-5; CDR3aa: CASSYSAGAGDTQYF; CDR3nt: TGTGCCAGCAGTTACTCGGCCGGGGCAGGAGATACGCAGTATTTT
j_gene: TRBJ1-2; d_gene: TRBD1; abundance: -; v_gene: TRBV7-2; CDR3aa: CASSTTGTGYGYTF; CDR3nt: TGTGCCAGCAGCACCACCGGGACAGGCTATGGCTACACCTTC
j_gene: TRBJ2-2; d_gene: -; abundance: -; v_gene: TRBV28; CDR3aa: CASSLSYGSSNTGELFF; CDR3nt: TGTGCCAGCAGTTTATCATACGGCTCTTCGAACACCGGGGAGCTGTTTTTT
j_gene: TRBJ2-7; d_gene: TRBD1; abundance: -; v_gene: TRBV3-1/TRBV3-2; CDR3aa: CASSPPDWGQAGYEQYF; CDR3nt: TGTGCCAGCAGCCCCCCCGATTGGGGACAGGCGGGCTACGAGCAGTACTTC
j_gene: TRBJ1-5; d_gene: -; abundance: -; v_gene: TRBV19; CDR3aa: CASRTASNQPQHF; CDR3nt: TGTGCCAGTAGGACAGCGAGCAATCAGCCCCAGCATTTT
j_gene: TRBJ1-4; d_gene: TRBD1; abundance: -; v_gene: TRBV29-1; CDR3aa: CSVREGTGFGTNEKLFF; CDR3nt: TGCAGCGTGCGGGAGGGGACAGGGTTTGGGACTAATGAAAAACTGTTTTTT
j_gene: TRBJ1-5; d_gene: TRBD1; abundance: -; v_gene: TRBV6-2/TRBV6-3; CDR3aa: CASSDGTGGYQPQHF; CDR3nt: TGTGCCAGCAGTGACGGGACAGGGGGCTATCAGCCCCAGCATTTT
j_gene: TRBJ2-5; d_gene: -; abundance: -; v_gene: TRBV30; CDR3aa: CAWRGKETQYF; CDR3nt: TGTGCCTGGAGGGGGAAAGAGACCCAGTACTTC
j_gene: TRBJ1-2; d_gene: -; abundance: -; v_gene: TRBV7-9; CDR3aa: CASSLADSSGYTF; CDR3nt: TGTGCCAGCAGCTTAGCTGATTCGTCCGGCTACACCTTC
j_gene: TRBJ1-6; d_gene: TRBD1; abundance: -; v_gene: TRBV6-5; CDR3aa: CASSSTGKNSPLHF; CDR3nt: TGTGCCAGCAGTTCGACAGGGAAGAATTCACCCCTCCACTTT
j_gene: TRBJ1-1; d_gene: -; abundance: -; v_gene: TRBV6-6; CDR3aa: CASSYDSRDTEAFF; CDR3nt: TGTGCCAGCAGTTACGATAGCAGGGACACTGAAGCTTTCTTT
j_gene: TRBJ1-5; d_gene: -; abundance: -; v_gene: TRBV27; CDR3aa: CASSFRAGDQPQHF; CDR3nt: TGTGCCAGCAGTTTTAGGGCAGGGGATCAGCCCCAGCATTTT
j_gene: TRBJ2-2; d_gene: TRBD1; abundance: once; v_gene: TRBV28; CDR3aa: CASSSGTANTGELFF; CDR3nt: TGTGCCAGCAGTTCCGGGACAGCGAACACCGGGGAGCTGTTTTTT
j_gene: TRBJ1-2; d_gene: -; abundance: -; v_gene: TRBV18; CDR3aa: CASSPSVANYGYTF; CDR3nt: TGTGCCAGCTCACCGTCGGTAGCTAACTATGGCTACACCTTC
j_gene: TRBJ1-2; d_gene: TRBD1; abundance: -; v_gene: TRBV28; CDR3aa: CASSFTGGFYGYTF; CDR3nt: TGTGCCAGCAGTTTTACAGGGGGCTTCTATGGCTACACCTTC
j_gene: TRBJ2-2; d_gene: -; abundance: once; v_gene: TRBV6-5; CDR3aa: CASSTVWGGELFF; CDR3nt: TGTGCCAGCAGTACCGTATGGGGCGGGGAGCTGTTTTTT
j_gene: TRBJ2-7; d_gene: TRBD1; abundance: -; v_gene: TRBV19; CDR3aa: CASSIDISGQGLSYEQYF; CDR3nt: TGTGCCAGTAGTATAGATATATCCGGACAGGGCCTAAGCTACGAGCAGTACTTC
j_gene: TRBJ1-1; d_gene: TRBD1; abundance: -; v_gene: TRBV24-1; CDR3aa: CATRQGLNTEAFF; CDR3nt: TGTGCCACCAGACAGGGGTTGAACACTGAAGCTTTCTTT
j_gene: TRBJ2-3; d_gene: -; abundance: -; v_gene: TRBV19; CDR3aa: CASSMGVQTATDTQYF; CDR3nt: TGTGCCAGTAGTATGGGGGTCCAGACGGCCACAGATACGCAGTATTTT
j_gene: TRBJ2-7; d_gene: -; abundance: -; v_gene: TRBV9; CDR3aa: CASSVGRSGEQYF; CDR3nt: TGTGCCAGCAGCGTCGGCAGGTCGGGCGAGCAGTACTTC
j_gene: TRBJ2-7; d_gene: -; abundance: -; v_gene: TRBV4-3; CDR3aa: CASSPGKGGRLEQYF; CDR3nt: TGCGCCAGCAGCCCCGGTAAGGGGGGGCGCCTCGAGCAGTACTTC
j_gene: TRBJ2-7; d_gene: TRBD1; abundance: -; v_gene: TRBV9; CDR3aa: CASSATGNSYEQYF; CDR3nt: TGTGCCAGCAGCGCGACAGGGAACTCCTACGAGCAGTACTTC
j_gene: TRBJ1-1; d_gene: -; abundance: -; v_gene: TRBV7-8; CDR3aa: CASSLAGGMNTEAFF; CDR3nt: TGTGCCAGCAGCTTAGCAGGTGGAATGAACACTGAAGCTTTCTTT
j_gene: TRBJ2-7; d_gene: TRBD1; abundance: once; v_gene: TRBV7-8; CDR3aa: CATKRDRGIYEQYF; CDR3nt: TGTGCCACCAAACGGGACAGGGGAATCTACGAGCAGTACTTC
j_gene: TRBJ1-5; d_gene: -; abundance: -; v_gene: TRBV2; CDR3aa: CASTRNSNQPQHF; CDR3nt: TGTGCCAGCACTCGCAATAGCAATCAGCCCCAGCATTTT
j_gene: TRBJ1-6; d_gene: -; abundance: -; v_gene: TRBV6-5; CDR3aa: CASRDPSPLHF; CDR3nt: TGTGCCAGCAGGGACCCTTCACCCCTCCACTTT
j_gene: TRBJ2-5; d_gene: -; abundance: -; v_gene: TRBV7-2; CDR3aa: CASSLDRQLGTQYF; CDR3nt: TGTGCCAGCAGCTTAGACAGGCAACTCGGGACCCAGTACTTC
j_gene: TRBJ2-7; d_gene: TRBD1; abundance: -; v_gene: TRBV27; CDR3aa: CATRRGDRVFHEQYF; CDR3nt: TGTGCCACCCGCCGCGGGGACAGGGTTTTCCACGAGCAGTACTTC
j_gene: TRBJ2-2; d_gene: TRBD1; abundance: -; v_gene: TRBV2; CDR3aa: CADRGTGGTGELFF; CDR3nt: TGTGCCGATAGGGGGACAGGGGGCACCGGGGAGCTGTTTTTT
j_gene: TRBJ1-4; d_gene: TRBD1; abundance: -; v_gene: TRBV28; CDR3aa: CASMGQINEKLFF; CDR3nt: TGTGCCAGCATGGGACAGATTAATGAAAAACTGTTTTTT
j_gene: TRBJ2-7; d_gene: TRBD1; abundance: -; v_gene: TRBV10-2; CDR3aa: CASLGQNYEQYF; CDR3nt: TGCGCCAGCTTGGGACAGAACTACGAGCAGTACTTC
j_gene: TRBJ1-3; d_gene: -; abundance: -; v_gene: TRBV28; CDR3aa: CASTSSPGNTIYF; CDR3nt: TGTGCCAGCACGTCGTCCCCCGGAAACACCATATATTTT
j_gene: TRBJ2-2; d_gene: -; abundance: -; v_gene: TRBV7-3; CDR3aa: CASSFARDRELFF; CDR3nt: TGTGCCAGCAGTTTCGCCCGGGACAGGGAGCTGTTTTTT
j_gene: TRBJ2-5; d_gene: -; abundance: -; v_gene: TRBV7-3; CDR3aa: CASSILVGETQYF; CDR3nt: TGTGCCAGCAGCATTCTAGTTGGAGAGACCCAGTACTTC
j_gene: TRBJ2-1; d_gene: TRBD1; abundance: -; v_gene: TRBV6-5; CDR3aa: CASRTGGAGPNEQFF; CDR3nt: TGTGCCAGTAGAACAGGGGGCGCGGGGCCCAATGAGCAGTTCTTC
j_gene: TRBJ2-1; d_gene: -; abundance: -; v_gene: TRBV19; CDR3aa: CASLPRYGGLNNEQFF; CDR3nt: TGTGCCAGCCTCCCACGATACGGGGGCCTTAACAATGAGCAGTTCTTC
j_gene: TRBJ2-3; d_gene: -; abundance: -; v_gene: TRBV4-1; CDR3aa: CASSPLADTQYF; CDR3nt: TGCGCCAGCAGCCCTCTAGCGGATACGCAGTATTTT
j_gene: TRBJ2-5; d_gene: -; abundance: -; v_gene: TRBV5-4; CDR3aa: CASSTPVGEETQYF; CDR3nt: TGTGCCAGCAGCACCCCAGTGGGGGAAGAGACCCAGTACTTC
j_gene: TRBJ2-1; d_gene: TRBD1; abundance: -; v_gene: TRBV2; CDR3aa: CASSEGQGWNEQFF; CDR3nt: TGTGCCAGCAGTGAAGGACAGGGCTGGAATGAGCAGTTCTTC
j_gene: TRBJ2-7; d_gene: TRBD1; abundance: -; v_gene: TRBV29-1; CDR3aa: CSVYRDSYEQYF; CDR3nt: TGCAGCGTATACCGGGACAGCTACGAGCAGTACTTC
j_gene: TRBJ1-6; d_gene: -; abundance: -; v_gene: TRBV30; CDR3aa: CAWSTTTMDSPLHF; CDR3nt: TGTGCCTGGAGTACTACTACGATGGATTCACCCCTCCACTTT
j_gene: TRBJ1-2; d_gene: -; abundance: -; v_gene: TRBV7-3; CDR3aa: CASSPGPNYGYTF; CDR3nt: TGTGCCAGCAGCCCGGGACCTAACTATGGCTACACCTTC
j_gene: TRBJ2-1; d_gene: -; abundance: -; v_gene: TRBV9; CDR3aa: CASSVGGVLNEQFF; CDR3nt: TGTGCCAGCAGCGTAGGCGGGGTTCTTAATGAGCAGTTCTTC